This T cell receptor beta chain is drawn from a study of shared T cell receptors in the human thymus. V was cut by 5 bases and J by 6 bases, with 19 bases left in between. This CDR3 has 16 residues. Germline CDR1 reads LNHNV; CDR2 reads YYDKDF (reference sequence). Assay: immunoSEQ multiplex PCR; the TCRdb copy retains only in-frame clones and omits some. The sample contains some 720,000 clones, roughly 90% of which appear only once. These same data were also listed under a study on human thymus T cells.

The sequence was collected from a boy in the first two years of life with a congenital heart defect. The chain joins TRBV15 to TRBJ2-2; weak D call: TRBD2 (5 bases). Sequencing was performed on thymocytes. The CDR3 sequence is CATSHKPLDCPGELFF. The CDR3 DNA reads TGTGCCACCAGCCACAAACCCTTGGACTGTCCCGGGGAGCTGTTTTTT.